The clone carrying this TCR beta chain showed up just once. Its antigen is still unknown. All the people who gave samples were healthy bone marrow donors. PCR employed 60 Vbeta and 13 Jbeta primers. TCRdb keeps only in-frame clones here, not all; method: immunoSEQ multiplex PCR. Among 130,000 to 150,000 clones, 70% to 80% were seen once, and the ten largest hold 8.8%. Trimming stripped 1 base from V and 3 bases from J, with 12 bases between. The germline gives CDR1 SGHDN, CDR2 FVKESK. The CDR3 extends over 15 amino acids. The entry originates in a study of cytomegalovirus exposure and HLA in healthy donors. Study-level results: Reportedly, cytomegalovirus status was diagnosed with high sensitivity and specificity. Sequencing likely caused a cluster of highly shared sequence variants. As a later analysis revealed, most CMV-associated TCR beta chains appeared HLA-restricted.

Sequenced material: PBMCs. V is TRBV14 and J is TRBJ2-5; maybe TRBD2 (5 bases). The TCR comes from a woman aged 50 to 60 in good health and CMV-seropositive. CDR3 nucleotide sequence: TGTGCCAGCAGCCAAGCGACGAACGGGGAAGAGACCCAGTACTTC. Its protein is CASSQATNGEETQYF.